Described below is a single T cell receptor (beta chain) sequence and its context. This sample is drawn from a study of blood T cell repertoires in COVID-19. The wider study: The study drew acute and convalescent COVID-19 samples from the United States, Italy and Spain. PBMCs, B-cell-depleted T cells, or T cells were the source of the cDNA or gDNA that made up the material.

Deletions cut 3 bases from V and 6 bases from J, with 18 bases between. The CDR3 consists of 16 residues. The germline CDR1 and CDR2 sequences are MGHRA and YSYEKL. Original processing methods: Amplification of reference gene primers provided the estimated nucleated cell counts. Clones were sequenced by immunoSEQ multiplex PCR, and TCRdb holds only the in-frame ones, with some missing. V and J calls and clone size are those listed in that table; D and trimming were worked out from the DNA. The repertoire holds around 700,000 clones, 85% to 90% seen once, with roughly 0.25% in the top ten. Sequenced sample: peripheral blood. V usage is TRBV4-1 and J usage is TRBJ1-5; D not resolved. The clonotype comes from a woman between 18 and 29 years old with acute or convalescent COVID-19. CDR3 DNA sequence: TGCGCCAGCAGCCAGAGCCTGGAGGCTCGATTTCAGCCCCAGCATTTT. Amino acid sequence: CASSQSLEARFQPQHF.